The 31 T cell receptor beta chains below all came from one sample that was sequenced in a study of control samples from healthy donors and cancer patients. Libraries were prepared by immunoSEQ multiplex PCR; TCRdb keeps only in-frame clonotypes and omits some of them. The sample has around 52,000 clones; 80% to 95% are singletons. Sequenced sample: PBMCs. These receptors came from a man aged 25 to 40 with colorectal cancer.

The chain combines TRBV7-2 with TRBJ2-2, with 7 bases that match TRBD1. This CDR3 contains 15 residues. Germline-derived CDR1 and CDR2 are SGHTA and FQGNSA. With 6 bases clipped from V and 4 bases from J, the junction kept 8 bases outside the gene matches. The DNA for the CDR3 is TGTGCCAGCAGTCGGTACAGGGGCGGCACCGGGGAGCTGTTTTTT. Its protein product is CASSRYRGGTGELFF.

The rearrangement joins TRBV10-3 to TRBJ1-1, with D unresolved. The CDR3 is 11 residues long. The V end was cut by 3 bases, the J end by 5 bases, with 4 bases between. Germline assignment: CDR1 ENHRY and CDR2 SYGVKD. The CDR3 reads CAISDLTEAFF. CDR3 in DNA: TGTGCCATCAGTGACCTAACTGAAGCTTTCTTT.

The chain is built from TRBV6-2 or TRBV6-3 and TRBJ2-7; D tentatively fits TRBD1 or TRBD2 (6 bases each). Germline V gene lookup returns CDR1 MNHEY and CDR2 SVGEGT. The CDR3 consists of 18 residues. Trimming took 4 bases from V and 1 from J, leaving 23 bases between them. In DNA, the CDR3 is TGTGCCAGCAGTTCCCTACTTACTAAAACGGGGGCTTCCTACGAGCAGTACTTC. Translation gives CASSSLLTKTGASYEQYF.

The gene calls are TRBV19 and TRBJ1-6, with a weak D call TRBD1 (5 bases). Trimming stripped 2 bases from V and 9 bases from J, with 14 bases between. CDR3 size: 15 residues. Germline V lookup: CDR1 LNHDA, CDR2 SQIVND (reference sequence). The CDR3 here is CASSISRDDGSPLHF. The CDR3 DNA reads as TGTGCCAGTAGTATAAGTAGGGACGATGGTTCACCCCTCCACTTT.

The CDR3 region is CASSSLGGPYGYTF. The CDR3 DNA sequence: TGTGCCAGCAGTTCCCTCGGGGGCCCTTATGGCTACACCTTC. The rearrangement joins TRBV6-6 to TRBJ1-2, with D perhaps TRBD1 (6 bases). With 4 bases removed from V and 5 bases from J, the gap between germline ends came to 14 bases. Germline V gene sequence: CDR1 MNHNY, CDR2 SVGAGI (reference sequence). CDR3 size: 14 residues.

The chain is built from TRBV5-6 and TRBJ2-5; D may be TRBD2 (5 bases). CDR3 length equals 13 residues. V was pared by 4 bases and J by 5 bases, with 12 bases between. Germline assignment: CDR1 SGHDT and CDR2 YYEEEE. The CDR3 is CASSPGLGETQYF. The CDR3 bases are TGTGCCAGCAGCCCCGGACTGGGGGAGACCCAGTACTTC.

The CDR3 region has the DNA TGTGCCAGCAGCTTACGCGGGACAGGGCCCTACGAGCAGTACTTC. Its protein is CASSLRGTGPYEQYF. The chain is built from TRBV11-2 and TRBJ2-7; 9 bases match TRBD1. V was pared by 2 bases and J by 2 bases, with 4 bases of the junction left unmatched. This CDR3 region has 15 residues. CDR1 is SGHAT, CDR2 FQNNGV, per germline.

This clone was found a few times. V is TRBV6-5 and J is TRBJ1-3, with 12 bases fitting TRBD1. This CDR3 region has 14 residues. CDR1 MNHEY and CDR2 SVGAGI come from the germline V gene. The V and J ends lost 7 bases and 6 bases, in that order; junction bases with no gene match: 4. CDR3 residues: CASTGTGGVNTIYF. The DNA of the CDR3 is TGTGCCAGCACCGGGACAGGGGGCGTAAACACCATATATTTT.

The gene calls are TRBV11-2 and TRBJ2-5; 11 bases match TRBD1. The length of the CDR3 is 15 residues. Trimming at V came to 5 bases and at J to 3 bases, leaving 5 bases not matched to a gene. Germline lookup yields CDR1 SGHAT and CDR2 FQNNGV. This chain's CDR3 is CASSPWDRGKETQYF. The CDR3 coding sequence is TGTGCCAGCAGCCCGTGGGACAGGGGGAAAGAGACCCAGTACTTC.

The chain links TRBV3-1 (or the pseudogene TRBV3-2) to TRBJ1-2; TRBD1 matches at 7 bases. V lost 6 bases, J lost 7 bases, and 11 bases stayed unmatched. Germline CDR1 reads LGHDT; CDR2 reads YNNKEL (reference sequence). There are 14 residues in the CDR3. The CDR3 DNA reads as TGTGCCAGCAGGCGGTTAGGAGCAGGGGGTGGCTACACCTTC. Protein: CASRRLGAGGGYTF.

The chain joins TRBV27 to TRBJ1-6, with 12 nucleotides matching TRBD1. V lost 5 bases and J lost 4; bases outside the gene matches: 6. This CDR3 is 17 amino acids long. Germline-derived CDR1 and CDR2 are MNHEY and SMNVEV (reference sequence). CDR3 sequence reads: CASSQGQGAGYNSPLHF. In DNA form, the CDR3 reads TGTGCCAGCAGTCAGGGACAGGGGGCAGGGTATAATTCACCCCTCCACTTT.

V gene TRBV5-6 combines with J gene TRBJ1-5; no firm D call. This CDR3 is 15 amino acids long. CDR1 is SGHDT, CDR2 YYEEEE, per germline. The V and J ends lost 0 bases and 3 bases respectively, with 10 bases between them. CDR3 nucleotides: TGTGCCAGCAGCTTGGGGGCCCGGAACAATCAGCCCCAGCATTTT. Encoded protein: CASSLGARNNQPQHF.

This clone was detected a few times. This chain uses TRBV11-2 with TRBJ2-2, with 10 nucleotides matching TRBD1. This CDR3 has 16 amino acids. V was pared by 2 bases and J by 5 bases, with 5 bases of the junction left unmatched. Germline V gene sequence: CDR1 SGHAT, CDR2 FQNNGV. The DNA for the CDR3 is TGTGCCAGCAGCTTATACGGACAGGGGGGAACCGGGGAGCTGTTTTTT. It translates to CASSLYGQGGTGELFF.

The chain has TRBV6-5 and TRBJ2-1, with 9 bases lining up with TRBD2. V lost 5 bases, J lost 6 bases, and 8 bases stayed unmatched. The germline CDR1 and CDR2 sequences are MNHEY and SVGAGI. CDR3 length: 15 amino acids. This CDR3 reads CASSPRGAGGNEQFF. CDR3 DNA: TGTGCCAGCAGTCCCCGCGGAGCGGGGGGCAATGAGCAGTTCTTC.

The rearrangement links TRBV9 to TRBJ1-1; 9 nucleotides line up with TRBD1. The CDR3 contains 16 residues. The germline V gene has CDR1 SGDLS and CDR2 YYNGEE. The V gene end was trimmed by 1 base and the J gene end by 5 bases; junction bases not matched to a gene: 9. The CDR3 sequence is CASSVLSQGAGTEAFF. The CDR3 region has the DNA TGTGCCAGCAGCGTACTCTCACAGGGGGCGGGAACTGAAGCTTTCTTT.

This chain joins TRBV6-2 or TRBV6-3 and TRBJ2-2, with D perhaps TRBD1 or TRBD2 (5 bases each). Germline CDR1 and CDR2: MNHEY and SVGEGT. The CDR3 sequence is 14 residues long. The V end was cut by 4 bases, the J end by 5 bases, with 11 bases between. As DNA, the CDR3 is TGTGCCAGCAGTTTGGGGGATGAGACCGGGGAGCTGTTTTTT. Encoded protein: CASSLGDETGELFF.

This CDR3 reads CASSVRDRGLADTQYF. DNA of the CDR3: TGTGCCAGCAGCGTTCGGGACAGGGGGCTCGCAGATACGCAGTATTTT. This chain connects TRBV9 to TRBJ2-3, with 12 bases lining up with TRBD1. In germline, CDR1 is SGDLS, CDR2 YYNGEE. The CDR3 is 16 residues long. V was clipped by 2 bases and J by 4 bases; unmatched bases: 5.

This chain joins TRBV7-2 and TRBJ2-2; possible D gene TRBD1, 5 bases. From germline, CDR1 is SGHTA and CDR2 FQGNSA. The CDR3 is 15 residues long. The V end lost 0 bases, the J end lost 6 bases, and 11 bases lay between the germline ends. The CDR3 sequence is CASSLAGQHPGELFF. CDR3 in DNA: TGTGCCAGCAGCTTAGCTGGACAACACCCCGGGGAGCTGTTTTTT.

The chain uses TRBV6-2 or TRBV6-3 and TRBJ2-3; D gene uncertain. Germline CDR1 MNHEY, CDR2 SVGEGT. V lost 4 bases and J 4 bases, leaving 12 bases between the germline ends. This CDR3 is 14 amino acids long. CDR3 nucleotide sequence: TGTGCCAGCAGTTCGTTTGTTCCCGCAGATACGCAGTATTTT. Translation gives CASSSFVPADTQYF.

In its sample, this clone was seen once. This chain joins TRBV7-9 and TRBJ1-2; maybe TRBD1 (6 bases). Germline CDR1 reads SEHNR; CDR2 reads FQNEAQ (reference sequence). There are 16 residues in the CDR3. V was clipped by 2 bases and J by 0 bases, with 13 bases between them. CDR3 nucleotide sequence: TGTGCCAGCAGCTTAACAGGGACGGTAGCTAACTATGGCTACACCTTC. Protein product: CASSLTGTVANYGYTF.

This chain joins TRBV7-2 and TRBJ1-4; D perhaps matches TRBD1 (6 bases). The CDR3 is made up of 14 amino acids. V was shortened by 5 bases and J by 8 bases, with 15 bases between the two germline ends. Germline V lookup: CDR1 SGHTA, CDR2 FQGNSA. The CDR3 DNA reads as TGTGCCAGCAGCCCAGGACAGCGGAGCGAAAAACTGTTTTTT. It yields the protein CASSPGQRSEKLFF.

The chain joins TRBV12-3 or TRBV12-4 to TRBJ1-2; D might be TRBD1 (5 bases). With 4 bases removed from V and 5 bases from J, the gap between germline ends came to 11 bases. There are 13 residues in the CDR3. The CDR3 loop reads CASSWGGSYGYTF. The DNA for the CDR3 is TGTGCCAGCAGTTGGGGGGGGAGTTATGGCTACACCTTC.

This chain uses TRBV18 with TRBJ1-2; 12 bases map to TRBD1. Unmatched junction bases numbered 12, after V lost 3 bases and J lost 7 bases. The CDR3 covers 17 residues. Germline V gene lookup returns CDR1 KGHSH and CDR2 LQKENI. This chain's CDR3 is CASSPLSGQGARAGYTF. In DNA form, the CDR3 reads TGTGCCAGCTCACCCCTATCGGGACAGGGGGCGCGAGCTGGCTACACCTTC.

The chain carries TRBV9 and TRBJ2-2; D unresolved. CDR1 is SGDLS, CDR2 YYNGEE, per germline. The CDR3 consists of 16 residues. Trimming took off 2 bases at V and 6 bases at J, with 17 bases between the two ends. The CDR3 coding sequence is TGTGCCAGCAGCGTTAATCCCCCCGGAAGGGCCGGGGAGCTGTTTTTT. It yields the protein CASSVNPPGRAGELFF.

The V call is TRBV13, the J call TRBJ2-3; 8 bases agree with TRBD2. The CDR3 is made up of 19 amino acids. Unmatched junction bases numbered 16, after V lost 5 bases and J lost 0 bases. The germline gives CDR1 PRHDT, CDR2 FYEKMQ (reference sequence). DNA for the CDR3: TGTGCCAGCAGCCCCCGAGCGGGGGCGTTCCTCTTTAGCACAGATACGCAGTATTTT. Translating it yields CASSPRAGAFLFSTDTQYF.

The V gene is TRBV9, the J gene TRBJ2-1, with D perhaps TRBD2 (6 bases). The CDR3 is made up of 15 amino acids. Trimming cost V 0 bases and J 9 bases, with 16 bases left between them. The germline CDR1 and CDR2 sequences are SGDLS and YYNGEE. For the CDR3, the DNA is TGTGCCAGCAGCGTAGCGGGGACTCCCTCTATTGAGCAGTTCTTC. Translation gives CASSVAGTPSIEQFF.

Here the CDR3 DNA reads TGTGCCAGCAGTTACTCGGGACAGGGGGGGTTCTATGGCTACACCTTC. Its protein is CASSYSGQGGFYGYTF. V gene TRBV6-5 combines with J gene TRBJ1-2, with 11 nucleotides matching TRBD1. V was pared by 0 bases and J by 4 bases, with 4 bases of the junction left unmatched. The CDR3 spans 16 residues. The germline CDR1 and CDR2 sequences are MNHEY and SVGAGI.

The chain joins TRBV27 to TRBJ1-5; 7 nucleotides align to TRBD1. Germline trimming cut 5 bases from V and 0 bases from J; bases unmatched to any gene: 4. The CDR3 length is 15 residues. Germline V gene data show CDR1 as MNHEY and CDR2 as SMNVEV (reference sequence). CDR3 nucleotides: TGTGCCAGCAGTCCCAGGGGGTTTAGCAATCAGCCCCAGCATTTT. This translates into CASSPRGFSNQPQHF.

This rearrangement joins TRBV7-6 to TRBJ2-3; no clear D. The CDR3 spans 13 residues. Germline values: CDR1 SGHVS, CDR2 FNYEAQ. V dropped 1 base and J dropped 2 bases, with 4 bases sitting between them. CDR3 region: CASSLEFTDTQYF. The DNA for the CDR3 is TGTGCCAGCAGCTTAGAATTCACAGATACGCAGTATTTT.

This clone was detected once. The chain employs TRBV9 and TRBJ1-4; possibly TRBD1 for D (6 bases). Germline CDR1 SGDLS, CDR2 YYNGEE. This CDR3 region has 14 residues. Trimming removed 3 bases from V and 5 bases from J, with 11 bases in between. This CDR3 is CASSGGTGNEKLFF. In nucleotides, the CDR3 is TGTGCCAGCAGCGGCGGAACAGGGAATGAAAAACTGTTTTTT.

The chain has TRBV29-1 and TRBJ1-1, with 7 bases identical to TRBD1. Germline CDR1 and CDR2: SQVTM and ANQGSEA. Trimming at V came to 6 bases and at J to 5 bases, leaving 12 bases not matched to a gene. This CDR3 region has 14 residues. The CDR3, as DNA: TGCAGCGTGGCAATAGACAGGGTGGGAACTGAAGCTTTCTTT. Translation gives CSVAIDRVGTEAFF.